This T cell receptor beta chain was captured in a study of CXCR3-negative and CXCR3-positive naive CD8 T cells. In triplicate, each CD8+ T cell subset was sorted at some 300,000 cells per replicate. A word on this clonotype: Antigen: not known.

The libraries of TRB cDNA were constructed through 5' RACE using UMI labels. TCRdb re-analyzed the 5' RACE reads; it lists each CDR3 protein once, without DNA. In all, the sample yields tens of thousands of distinct CDR3 sequences. The CDR3 length is 13 residues. Germline V gene lookup returns CDR1 SQVTM and CDR2 ANQGSEA. Study-level points and caveats: CXCR3-positive naive cells carried more hydrophobic TRB CDR3s than CXCR3-negative naive cells did. Unlike memory cells, which differed, naive CXCR3-negative and CXCR3-positive cells had similar TRBV-TRBJ usage. Surface CD5 matched across naive subsets, and TRB CDR3 properties served to infer TCR strength.

The receptor's source is a human donor in good health. Some clones in this sample may be carry-over from other donors' samples. The rearrangement joins TRBV29-1 to TRBJ2-1. Sequencing was performed on naive CXCR3+ CD8+ T cells from blood. The sample's subset: CD45RO-CCR7+CD27+CD95- naive CD8+ T cells expressing CXCR3 (TNR3+). The CDR3 sequence: CSVEDWDHPEQFF.